This T cell receptor beta chain was retrieved from a study of CD8+ T cells in alopecia areata. Study-level information: For the treated group, dosing was oral tofacitinib at 5 to 10 mg twice daily. Study conclusions and caveats: Scalp and blood samples kept many expanded lesional clones throughout tofacitinib. The study found tofacitinib significantly decreased scalp clonality and expanded CD8+ clones among the top 100.

Following RNA extraction, reverse transcription yielded cDNA that acted as the sequencing template. Sequenced by immunoSEQ multiplex PCR; TCRdb stores in-frame clones only, minus some. The data contain about 120,000 clones, 50% to 55% of them seen just once; the ten biggest clones take up roughly 0.5%. CDR1 and CDR2 (germline): GTSNPN, SVGIG (reference sequence). The CDR3 spans 11 residues. To note about this clone: Its antigen remains unidentified.

Specified treatment: oral pan-JAK inhibitor, 5-10 mg twice daily. Sorted out of PBMCs were CD4+ T cells and CD8+ T cells. The rearrangement links TRBV30 to TRBJ2-7; TRBD2 matches 7 bases. This sequence was found in a human donor with alopecia areata. Sequences were derived from CD4+ T cells sorted from blood, sampled at week 4, from a patient treated with tofacitinib. In nucleotides, the CDR3 is TGTGCTGCTAGCGGCTCATACGAGCAGTACTTC. Protein product: CAASGSYEQYF.